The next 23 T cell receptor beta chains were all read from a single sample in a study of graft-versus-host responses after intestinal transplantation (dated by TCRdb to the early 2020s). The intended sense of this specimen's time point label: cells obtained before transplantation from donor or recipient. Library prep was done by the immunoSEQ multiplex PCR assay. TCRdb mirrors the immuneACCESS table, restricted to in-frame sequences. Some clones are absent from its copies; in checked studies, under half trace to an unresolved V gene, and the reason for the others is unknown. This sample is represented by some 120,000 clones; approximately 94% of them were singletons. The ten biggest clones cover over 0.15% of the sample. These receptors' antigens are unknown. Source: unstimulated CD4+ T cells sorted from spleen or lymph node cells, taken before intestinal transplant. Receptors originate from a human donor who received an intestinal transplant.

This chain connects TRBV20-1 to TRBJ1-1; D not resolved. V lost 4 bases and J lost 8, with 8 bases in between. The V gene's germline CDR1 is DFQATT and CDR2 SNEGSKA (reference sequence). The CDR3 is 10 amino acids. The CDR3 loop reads CSATVEEAFF. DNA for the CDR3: TGCAGTGCTACGGTGGAGGAAGCTTTCTTT.

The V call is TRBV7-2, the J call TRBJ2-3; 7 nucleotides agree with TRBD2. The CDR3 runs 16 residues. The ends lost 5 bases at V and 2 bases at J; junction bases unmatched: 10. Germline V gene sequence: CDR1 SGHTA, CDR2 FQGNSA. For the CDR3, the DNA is TGTGCCAGCAGCCCCCCGGGAGGCCAGTACACAGATACGCAGTATTTT. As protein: CASSPPGGQYTDTQYF.

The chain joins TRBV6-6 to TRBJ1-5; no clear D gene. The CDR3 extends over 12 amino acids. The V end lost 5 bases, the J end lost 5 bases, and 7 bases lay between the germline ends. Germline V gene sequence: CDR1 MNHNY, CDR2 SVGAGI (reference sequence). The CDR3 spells CASSRRDQPQHF. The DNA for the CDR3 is TGTGCCAGCAGTAGGAGGGATCAGCCCCAGCATTTT.

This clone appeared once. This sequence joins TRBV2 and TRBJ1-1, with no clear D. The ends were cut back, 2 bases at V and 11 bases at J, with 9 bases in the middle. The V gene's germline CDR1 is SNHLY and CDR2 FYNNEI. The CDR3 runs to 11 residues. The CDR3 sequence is CASSEIGWAFF. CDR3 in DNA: TGTGCCAGCAGTGAAATTGGGTGGGCTTTCTTT.

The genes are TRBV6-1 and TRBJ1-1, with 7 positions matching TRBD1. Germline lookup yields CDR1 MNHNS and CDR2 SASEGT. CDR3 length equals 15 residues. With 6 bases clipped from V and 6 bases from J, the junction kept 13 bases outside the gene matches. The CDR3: CASSLQGGRRSEAFF. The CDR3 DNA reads TGTGCCAGCAGCCTCCAGGGGGGGAGACGGTCTGAAGCTTTCTTT.

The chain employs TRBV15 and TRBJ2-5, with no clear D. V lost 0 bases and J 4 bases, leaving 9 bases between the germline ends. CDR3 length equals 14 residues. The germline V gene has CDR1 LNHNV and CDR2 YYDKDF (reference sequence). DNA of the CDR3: TGTGCCACCAGCAGAGATCCGGGTAGAGAGACCCAGTACTTC. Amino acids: CATSRDPGRETQYF.

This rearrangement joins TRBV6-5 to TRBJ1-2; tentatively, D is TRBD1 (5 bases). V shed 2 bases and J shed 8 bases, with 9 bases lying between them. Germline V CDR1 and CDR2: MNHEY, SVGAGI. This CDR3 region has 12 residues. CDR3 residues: CASSYEGWGYTF. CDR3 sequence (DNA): TGTGCCAGCAGTTACGAGGGGTGGGGCTACACCTTC.

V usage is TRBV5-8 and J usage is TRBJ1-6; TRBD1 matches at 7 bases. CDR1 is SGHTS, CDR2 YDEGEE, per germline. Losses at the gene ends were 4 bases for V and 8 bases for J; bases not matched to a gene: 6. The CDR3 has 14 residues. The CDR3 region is CASSARGRDSPLHF. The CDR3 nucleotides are TGTGCCAGCAGCGCCAGGGGGAGGGATTCACCCCTCCACTTT.

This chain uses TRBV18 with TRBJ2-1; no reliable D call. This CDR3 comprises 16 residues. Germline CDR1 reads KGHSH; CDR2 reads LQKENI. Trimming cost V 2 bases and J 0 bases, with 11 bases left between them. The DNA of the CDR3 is TGTGCCAGCTCACCAAGTTCAGGACGCTCCTACAATGAGCAGTTCTTC. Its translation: CASSPSSGRSYNEQFF.

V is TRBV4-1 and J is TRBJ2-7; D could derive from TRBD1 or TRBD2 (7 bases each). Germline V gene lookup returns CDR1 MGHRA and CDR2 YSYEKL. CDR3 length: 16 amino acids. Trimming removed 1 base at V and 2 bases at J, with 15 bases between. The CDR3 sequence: CASSQGGGQRTYEQYF. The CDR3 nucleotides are TGCGCCAGCAGCCAAGGGGGGGGACAGAGAACCTACGAGCAGTACTTC.

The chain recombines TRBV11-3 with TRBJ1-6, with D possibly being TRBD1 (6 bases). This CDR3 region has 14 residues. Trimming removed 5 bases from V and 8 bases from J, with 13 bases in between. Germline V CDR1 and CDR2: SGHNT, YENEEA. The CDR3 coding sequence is TGTGCCAGCAGCCTCAGGGGCGGGGATTCACCCCTCCACTTT. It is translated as CASSLRGGDSPLHF. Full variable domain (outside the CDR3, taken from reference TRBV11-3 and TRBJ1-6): EAGVVQSPRYKIIEKKQPVAFWCNPISGHNTLYWYLQNLGQGPELLIRYENEEAVDDSQLPKDRFSAERLKGVDSTLKIQPAELGDSAVYLCASSLRGGDSPLHFGNGTRLTVT.

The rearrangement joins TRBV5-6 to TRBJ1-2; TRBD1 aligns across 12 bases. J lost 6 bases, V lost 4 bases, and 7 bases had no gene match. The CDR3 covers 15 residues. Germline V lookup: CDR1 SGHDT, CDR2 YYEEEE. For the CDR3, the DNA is TGTGCCAGCAGCCATCCGGGACAGGGGGCGGATGGCTACACCTTC. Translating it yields CASSHPGQGADGYTF.

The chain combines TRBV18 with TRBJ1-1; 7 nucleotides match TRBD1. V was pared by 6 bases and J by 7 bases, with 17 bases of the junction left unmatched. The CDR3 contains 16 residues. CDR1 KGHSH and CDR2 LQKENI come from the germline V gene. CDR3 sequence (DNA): TGTGCCAGCTCCTATAGTCAGACAGGGACCACAGTTGAAGCTTTCTTT. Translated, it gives CASSYSQTGTTVEAFF.

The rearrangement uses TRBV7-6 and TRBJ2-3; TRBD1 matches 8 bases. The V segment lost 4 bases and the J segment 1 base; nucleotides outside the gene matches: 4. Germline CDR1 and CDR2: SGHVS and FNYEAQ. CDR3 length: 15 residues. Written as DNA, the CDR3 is TGTGCCAGCAGCTGGACAGGGAAGGGCACAGATACGCAGTATTTT. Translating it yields CASSWTGKGTDTQYF.

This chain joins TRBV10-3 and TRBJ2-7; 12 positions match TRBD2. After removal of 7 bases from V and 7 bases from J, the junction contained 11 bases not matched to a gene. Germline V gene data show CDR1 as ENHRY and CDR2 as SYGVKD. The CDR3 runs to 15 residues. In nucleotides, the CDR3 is TGTGCCATCATGCAGCCTAGCGGGGGGGCGCGGGAGCAGTACTTC. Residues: CAIMQPSGGAREQYF.

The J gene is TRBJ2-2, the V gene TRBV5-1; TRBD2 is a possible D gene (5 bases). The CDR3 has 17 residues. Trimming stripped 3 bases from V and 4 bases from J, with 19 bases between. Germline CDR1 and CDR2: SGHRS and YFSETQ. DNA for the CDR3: TGCGCCAGCAGCTCCAACTACCGGGGTCGGATCACCGGGGAGCTGTTTTTT. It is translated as CASSSNYRGRITGELFF.

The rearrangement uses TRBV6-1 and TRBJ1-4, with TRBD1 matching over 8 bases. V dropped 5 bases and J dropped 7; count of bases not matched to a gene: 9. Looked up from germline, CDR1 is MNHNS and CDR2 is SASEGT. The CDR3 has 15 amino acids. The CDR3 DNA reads TGTGCCAGCAGTCAGATGGACAGGGTGGGTGAAAAACTGTTTTTT. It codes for CASSQMDRVGEKLFF.

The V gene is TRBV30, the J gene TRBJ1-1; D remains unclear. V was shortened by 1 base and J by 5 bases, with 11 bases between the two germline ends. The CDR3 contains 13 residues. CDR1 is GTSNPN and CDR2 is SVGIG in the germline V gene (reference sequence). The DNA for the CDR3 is TGTGCCTGGAGTGGCCAAGACAAGACTGAAGCTTTCTTT. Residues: CAWSGQDKTEAFF.

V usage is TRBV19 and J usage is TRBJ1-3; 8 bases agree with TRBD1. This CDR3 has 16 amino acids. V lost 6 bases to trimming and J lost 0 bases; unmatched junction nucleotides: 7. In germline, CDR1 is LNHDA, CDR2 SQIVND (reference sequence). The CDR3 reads CASREGQANSGNTIYF. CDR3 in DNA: TGTGCCAGTAGGGAGGGACAGGCGAACTCTGGAAACACCATATATTTT.

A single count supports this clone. CDR3 DNA: TGTGCCAGCCGGGGTTGGGGGACGGAGACCCAGTACTTC. It codes for CASRGWGTETQYF. This chain links TRBV7-6 with TRBJ2-5; tentatively, D is TRBD1 or TRBD2 (5 bases each). Germline CDR1 and CDR2: SGHVS and FNYEAQ. The CDR3 contains 13 residues. The V end lost 8 bases, the J end lost 5 bases, and 15 bases lay between the germline ends.

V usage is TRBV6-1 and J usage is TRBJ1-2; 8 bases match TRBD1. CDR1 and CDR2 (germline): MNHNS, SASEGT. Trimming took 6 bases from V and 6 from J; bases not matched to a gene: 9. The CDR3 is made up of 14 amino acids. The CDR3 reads CASRPPGQGNGYTF. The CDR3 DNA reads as TGTGCCAGCAGGCCGCCTGGACAGGGTAATGGCTACACCTTC.

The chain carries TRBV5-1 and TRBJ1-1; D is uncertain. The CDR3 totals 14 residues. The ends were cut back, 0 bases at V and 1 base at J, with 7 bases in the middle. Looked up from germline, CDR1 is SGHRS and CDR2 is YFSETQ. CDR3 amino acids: CASSLVLPNTEAFF. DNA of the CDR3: TGCGCCAGCAGCTTGGTACTGCCGAACACTGAAGCTTTCTTT.

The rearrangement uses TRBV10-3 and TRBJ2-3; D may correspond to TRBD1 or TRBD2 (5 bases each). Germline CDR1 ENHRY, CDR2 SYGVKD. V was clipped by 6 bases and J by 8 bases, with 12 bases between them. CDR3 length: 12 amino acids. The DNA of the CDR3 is TGTGCCATCAGCGGGACCACGAGTACGCAGTATTTT. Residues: CAISGTTSTQYF.